This is a list of T cell receptor beta chains from one sample in a study of tumour-infiltrating T cells in Burkitt lymphoma. TCRdb's copy holds only in-frame clones and misses some; the assay was immunoSEQ multiplex PCR. The sample consists of roughly 7,100 clones, about a sixth of them appearing once. The specimen sequenced was tumor tissue. The receptors stem from a human donor with diffuse large B-cell lymphoma. Both conserved end residues are part of each CDR3. The D gene is left open where the match is weak. Clone size is not always given. Where it is, it says once, few, many or a class for expanded clones.

J gene: TRBJ2-2; clone size: NA; D gene: NA; V gene: TRBV7-2; CDR3 DNA: TGTGCCAGCAGCTTAGCGACGGGCTCGAACACCGGGGAGCTGTTTTTT; CDR3 protein: CASSLATGSNTGELFF
J gene: TRBJ2-7; clone size: few; D gene: TRBD1; V gene: TRBV5-1; CDR3 DNA: TGCGCCAGCAGCTTGCCCGGACAGGGGGCGGGTGAGCAGTACTTC; CDR3 protein: CASSLPGQGAGEQYF
J gene: TRBJ2-7; clone size: NA; D gene: TRBD1; V gene: TRBV30; CDR3 DNA: TGTGCCTGGAGTGTTTTCGGGACAGGGACCTACGAGCAGTACTTC; CDR3 protein: CAWSVFGTGTYEQYF
J gene: TRBJ2-3; clone size: NA; D gene: NA; V gene: TRBV6-5; CDR3 DNA: TGTGCCAGCAGTTACTCCCTAGCCAAAGATACGCAGTATTTT; CDR3 protein: CASSYSLAKDTQYF
J gene: TRBJ2-7; clone size: few; D gene: NA; V gene: TRBV9; CDR3 DNA: TGTGCCAGCAGCGTAGGTAACGGCCCCTCCTACGAGCAGTACTTC; CDR3 protein: CASSVGNGPSYEQYF
J gene: TRBJ2-5; clone size: NA; D gene: TRBD1; V gene: TRBV5-1; CDR3 DNA: TGCGCCAGCAGCTTGGACGACAGGGAAGAGACCCAGTACTTC; CDR3 protein: CASSLDDREETQYF
J gene: TRBJ2-4; clone size: NA; D gene: NA; V gene: TRBV19; CDR3 DNA: TGTGCCAGTAGTATAGAGAAAGGGTACGAGTCCGGAAACATTCAGTACTTC; CDR3 protein: CASSIEKGYESGNIQYF
J gene: TRBJ1-2; clone size: few; D gene: TRBD1; V gene: TRBV6-5; CDR3 DNA: TGTGCCAGCAGTTACTCCAGGACAGGGGGCGGGTATGGCTACACCTTC; CDR3 protein: CASSYSRTGGGYGYTF
J gene: TRBJ2-1; clone size: NA; D gene: TRBD2; V gene: TRBV19; CDR3 DNA: TGTGCCAGTAGTATCGCGGGAGTCAGCTACAATGAGCAGTTCTTC; CDR3 protein: CASSIAGVSYNEQFF
J gene: TRBJ2-3; clone size: NA; D gene: NA; V gene: TRBV15; CDR3 DNA: TGTGCCACCAGCAGAGGGTTGGGCACAGATACGCAGTATTTT; CDR3 protein: CATSRGLGTDTQYF
J gene: TRBJ2-3; clone size: NA; D gene: NA; V gene: TRBV5-4; CDR3 DNA: TGTGCCAGCAGCTCGGGCCCCGGTTCCACAGATACGCAGTATTTT; CDR3 protein: CASSSGPGSTDTQYF
J gene: TRBJ2-3; clone size: NA; D gene: NA; V gene: TRBV7-2; CDR3 DNA: TGTGCCAGCAGCTTAAATGGAGTGATGGCAGATACGCAGTATTTT; CDR3 protein: CASSLNGVMADTQYF
J gene: TRBJ2-3; clone size: NA; D gene: TRBD2; V gene: TRBV6-1; CDR3 DNA: TGTGCCAGCAGTGTCCTCCCGGGGCGGGAGGGCCTGGTTGGCACAGATACGCAGTATTTT; CDR3 protein: CASSVLPGREGLVGTDTQYF
J gene: TRBJ1-3; clone size: few; D gene: NA; V gene: TRBV4-3; CDR3 DNA: TGCGCCAGCAGCCAAGACAGGGACGCTGGAAACACCATATATTTT; CDR3 protein: CASSQDRDAGNTIYF
J gene: TRBJ1-3; clone size: few; D gene: NA; V gene: TRBV18; CDR3 DNA: TGTGCCAGCTCACCAGCCTTTGGAAGCTCTGGAAACACCATATATTTT; CDR3 protein: CASSPAFGSSGNTIYF
J gene: TRBJ2-3; clone size: few; D gene: TRBD2; V gene: TRBV29-1; CDR3 DNA: TGCAGCGTTGGGGGGGGACTAGCGGGAGTAGGAGATACGCAGTATTTT; CDR3 protein: CSVGGGLAGVGDTQYF
J gene: TRBJ2-7; clone size: NA; D gene: NA; V gene: TRBV20-1; CDR3 DNA: TGCAGTGCTAGACGGGACTACGAGCAGTACTTC; CDR3 protein: CSARRDYEQYF
J gene: TRBJ2-1; clone size: few; D gene: TRBD2; V gene: TRBV10-3; CDR3 DNA: TGTGCCATCAGTGAGTCCCGGGAGGGCCCAGGGTATGAGCAGTTCTTC; CDR3 protein: CAISESREGPGYEQFF
J gene: TRBJ2-7; clone size: NA; D gene: NA; V gene: TRBV6-5; CDR3 DNA: TGTGCCAGCAGTTACTGGGGGGCGGACGAGCAGTACTTC; CDR3 protein: CASSYWGADEQYF
J gene: TRBJ1-4; clone size: few; D gene: TRBD1; V gene: TRBV6-5; CDR3 DNA: TGTGCCAGCAGTTCCGGGACAGGGAATGAAAAACTGTTTTTT; CDR3 protein: CASSSGTGNEKLFF
J gene: TRBJ2-1; clone size: few; D gene: TRBD2; V gene: TRBV2; CDR3 DNA: TGTGCCAGCAGGGAACCCGGGACTAGCGGGAGAAGTACTCTCGATGAGCAGTTCTTC; CDR3 protein: CASREPGTSGRSTLDEQFF
J gene: TRBJ2-2; clone size: NA; D gene: TRBD2; V gene: TRBV5-1; CDR3 DNA: TGCGCCAGCAGCTTGGGAGGACTAGCTTCGAACACCGGGGAGCTGTTTTTT; CDR3 protein: CASSLGGLASNTGELFF
J gene: TRBJ2-3; clone size: NA; D gene: NA; V gene: TRBV2; CDR3 DNA: TGTGCCAGCAGTTCGCCCGGGACCGCCACTACTAGCACAGATACGCAGTATTTT; CDR3 protein: CASSSPGTATTSTDTQYF
J gene: TRBJ1-2; clone size: few; D gene: NA; V gene: TRBV7-9; CDR3 DNA: TGTGCCAGCAGCTTAGGATCGGGGGGCATCCAAACCGACACCTTC; CDR3 protein: CASSLGSGGIQTDTF
J gene: TRBJ2-5; clone size: few; D gene: TRBD2; V gene: TRBV7-3; CDR3 DNA: TGTGCCAGCAGCTCCCCCAATCTAGCGGGAGGAAGAGGGGGGTTGGAGACCCAGTACTTC; CDR3 protein: CASSSPNLAGGRGGLETQYF
J gene: TRBJ2-3; clone size: NA; D gene: TRBD1; V gene: TRBV2; CDR3 DNA: TGTGCCAGCAGTCGACAGGGTTCAGATACGCAGTATTTT; CDR3 protein: CASSRQGSDTQYF